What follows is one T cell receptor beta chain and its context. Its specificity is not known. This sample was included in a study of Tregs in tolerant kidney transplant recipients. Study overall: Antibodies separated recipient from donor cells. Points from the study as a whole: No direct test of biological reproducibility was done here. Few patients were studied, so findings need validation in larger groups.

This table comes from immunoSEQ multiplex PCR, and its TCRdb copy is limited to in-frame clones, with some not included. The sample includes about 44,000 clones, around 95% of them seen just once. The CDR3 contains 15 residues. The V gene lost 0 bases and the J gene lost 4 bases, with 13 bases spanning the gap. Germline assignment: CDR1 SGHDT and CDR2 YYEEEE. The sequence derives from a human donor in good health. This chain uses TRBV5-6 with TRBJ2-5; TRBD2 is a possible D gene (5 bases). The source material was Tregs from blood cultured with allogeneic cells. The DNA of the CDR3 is TGTGCCAGCAGCTTGGGCCCCGGGGAAGGAGAGACCCAGTACTTC. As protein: CASSLGPGEGETQYF.